The rows below give T cell receptor beta chains drawn from one sample of a study of cytomegalovirus exposure and HLA in healthy donors. Profiled with immunoSEQ multiplex PCR; TCRdb holds only in-frame clones, not every one. The sample yields 95,000 to 120,000 clones, around 73% seen once. Specimen: PBMCs. All receptors derive from a woman in her 30s in good health and CMV-seropositive. Each CDR3 is given with its conserved first and last residue. D genes are given only for firm matches. Some rows mark clone size as missing; the rest say once, few, many or name a class of expanded clone.

j_gene | abundance | d_gene | v_gene | CDR3aa | CDR3nt
TRBJ2-2 | NA | NA | TRBV5-1 | CASSLGQGPTGELFF | TGCGCCAGCAGCTTGGGTCAGGGGCCTACCGGGGAGCTGTTTTTT
TRBJ2-7 | once | TRBD2 | TRBV5-1 | CASSWTSEVSYEQYF | TGCGCCAGCAGTTGGACTAGCGAGGTCTCCTACGAGCAGTACTTC
TRBJ2-1 | NA | NA | TRBV7-9 | CASRQGSNEQFF | TGTGCCAGCAGGCAGGGGTCCAATGAGCAGTTCTTC
TRBJ2-1 | once | TRBD2 | TRBV27 | CASNFWASGYNEQFF | TGTGCCAGCAACTTCTGGGCTAGCGGGTACAATGAGCAGTTCTTC
TRBJ1-4 | NA | TRBD1 | TRBV9 | CASSGTGTVNEKLFF | TGTGCCAGCAGCGGAACCGGGACAGTGAATGAAAAACTGTTTTTT
TRBJ1-2 | NA | NA | TRBV29-1 | CSVSGQYSANYGYTF | TGCAGCGTTTCAGGCCAATACTCAGCTAACTATGGCTACACCTTC
TRBJ1-1 | NA | TRBD1 | TRBV25-1 | CASSGTGRYTEAFF | TGTGCCAGCAGTGGGACAGGCCGGTACACTGAAGCTTTCTTT
TRBJ1-5 | NA | NA | TRBV5-1 | CASSLDSGDQPQHF | TGCGCCAGCAGCTTGGATTCCGGGGATCAGCCCCAGCATTTT
TRBJ2-1 | NA | TRBD2 | TRBV4-1 | CASSPSGGAYQFF | TGCGCCAGCAGCCCTAGCGGGGGGGCATACCAGTTCTTC
TRBJ2-7 | few | TRBD2 | TRBV13 | CASSPGTSVKYEQYF | TGTGCCAGCAGCCCAGGGACTAGCGTAAAGTACGAGCAGTACTTC